The 28 T cell receptor beta chains in this list originate from one sample, sequenced in a study of T cells in localized non-small cell lung cancer. Some clones are missing from TCRdb's copy, which holds only in-frame ones; the method was immunoSEQ multiplex PCR. The sample yields roughly 30,000 clones, approximately 90% seen once. Sequencing was performed on peripheral blood, taken before any cancer treatment. These TCRs come from a woman between 18 and 55 years old with stage I lung adenocarcinoma.

The rearrangement links TRBV18 to TRBJ2-5, with a tentative D call TRBD2 (5 bases). V shed 3 bases and J shed 5 bases, with 10 bases lying between them. Per the germline V gene, CDR1 is KGHSH and CDR2 is LQKENI. This CDR3 is 13 amino acids long. This CDR3 is CASSPQRGETQYF. CDR3 DNA sequence: TGTGCCAGCTCACCCCAGAGAGGGGAGACCCAGTACTTC.

The gene calls are TRBV5-1 and TRBJ1-4; TRBD1 aligns across 7 bases. Germline CDR1 and CDR2: SGHRS and YFSETQ. There are 14 residues in the CDR3. The junction had 4 bases not matched to a gene; V was cut back by 4 bases and J by 4 bases. CDR3: CASSGGQVNEKLFF. DNA of the CDR3: TGCGCCAGCAGCGGTGGACAGGTTAATGAAAAACTGTTTTTT.

The chain employs TRBV4-1 and TRBJ2-2; 9 bases match TRBD1. The length of the CDR3 is 18 residues. J lost 4 bases, V lost 2 bases, and 11 bases had no gene match. The germline gives CDR1 MGHRA, CDR2 YSYEKL. CDR3 loop: CASSQPDFYRGRTGELFF. The DNA of the CDR3 is TGCGCCAGCAGCCAACCGGACTTTTACAGGGGGCGCACCGGGGAGCTGTTTTTT.

The chain uses TRBV5-6 and TRBJ2-3; 8 bases are a match to TRBD2. Germline lookup yields CDR1 SGHDT and CDR2 YYEEEE. This CDR3 contains 15 residues. The junction had 3 bases not matched to a gene; V was cut back by 2 bases and J by 1 base. In DNA, the CDR3 is TGTGCCAGCAGCTTTTTACTAGCGGGCACAGATACGCAGTATTTT. This gives the protein CASSFLLAGTDTQYF.

This sequence joins TRBV6-5 and TRBJ2-5; 10 bases align to TRBD1. After removal of 2 bases from V and 5 bases from J, the junction contained 8 bases not matched to a gene. The CDR3 extends over 16 amino acids. CDR1 and CDR2 from the germline V gene are MNHEY and SVGAGI. CDR3 DNA: TGTGCCAGCAGTTACGCCGGGACAGGGGAGAGGGAGACCCAGTACTTC. As protein: CASSYAGTGERETQYF.

This chain links TRBV9 with TRBJ2-1; D not resolved. Trimming stripped 0 bases from V and 5 bases from J, with 6 bases between. CDR1 and CDR2 from the germline V gene are SGDLS and YYNGEE. This CDR3 comprises 13 residues. CDR3 sequence: CASSVGGNNEQFF. The CDR3 bases are TGTGCCAGCAGCGTAGGCGGCAACAATGAGCAGTTCTTC.

The genes are TRBV7-8 and TRBJ2-1; D unresolved. CDR1 SGHVS and CDR2 FQNEAQ come from the germline V gene. CDR3 size: 11 residues. V gave up 5 bases and J gave up 9 bases, with 8 bases separating them. The CDR3 DNA reads as TGTGCCAGCAGCCGCTCTTTTGAGCAGTTCTTC. This translates into CASSRSFEQFF.

The chain uses TRBV11-3 and TRBJ2-2; D not resolved. In germline, CDR1 is SGHNT, CDR2 YENEEA. Deletions cut 2 bases from V and 1 base from J, with 5 bases between. CDR3 length equals 14 residues. As DNA, the CDR3 is TGTGCCAGCAGCTTAAGGTTGAACACCGGGGAGCTGTTTTTT. Translated: CASSLRLNTGELFF.

V gene TRBV5-1 combines with J gene TRBJ2-2, with 7 bases identical to TRBD2. The trim removed 0 bases at V and 5 bases at J, leaving 7 bases unmatched. The germline V gene encodes CDR1 SGHRS and CDR2 YFSETQ. This CDR3 has 16 residues. The CDR3 region is CASSLDSGIWTGELFF. CDR3 DNA sequence: TGCGCCAGCAGCTTGGACAGCGGGATATGGACCGGGGAGCTGTTTTTT.

The rearrangement joins TRBV16 to TRBJ2-5; D possibly corresponds to TRBD1 (6 bases). The V end was cut by 3 bases, the J end by 7 bases, with 12 bases between. The length of the CDR3 is 13 residues. CDR1 and CDR2 (germline): KGHSY, FQNENV. This chain's CDR3 is CASSQTGGGTQYF. In DNA, the CDR3 is TGTGCCAGCAGCCAGACAGGAGGCGGGACCCAGTACTTC. Variable domain in full (rest from reference TRBV16 and TRBJ2-5): GEEVAQTPKHLVRGEGQKAKLYCAPIKGHSYVFWYQQVLKNEFKFLISFQNENVFDETGMPKERFSAKCLPNSPCSLEIQATKLEDSAVYFCASSQTGGGTQYFGPGTRLLVL.

The chain links TRBV5-6 to TRBJ2-5; 9 bases map to TRBD1. Germline V gene data show CDR1 as SGHDT and CDR2 as YYEEEE. The CDR3 has 15 residues. Trimming at V came to 3 bases and at J to 2 bases, leaving 5 bases not matched to a gene. CDR3 protein: CASSYDRGSQETQYF. The DNA for the CDR3 is TGTGCCAGCAGCTATGACAGGGGGTCACAAGAGACCCAGTACTTC.

The DNA of the CDR3 is TGTGCCAGCAGGTCAACCTCTACTAATGAAAAACTGTTTTTT. Encoded protein: CASRSTSTNEKLFF. V and J are TRBV2 and TRBJ1-4; D is undetermined. The V end lost 6 bases, the J end lost 2 bases, and 10 bases lay between the germline ends. In germline, CDR1 is SNHLY, CDR2 FYNNEI. This CDR3 has 14 amino acids.

The chain's CDR3 is CASSTTGTGSGETQYF. In nucleotides, the CDR3 is TGTGCCAGCAGTACGACAGGGACAGGGTCCGGCGAGACCCAGTACTTC. The chain carries TRBV28 and TRBJ2-5; TRBD1 matches at 9 bases. This CDR3 contains 16 residues. V lost 5 bases and J lost 5; bases outside the gene matches: 12. The germline V gene encodes CDR1 MDHEN and CDR2 SYDVKM.

This clone is a singleton in its sample. The rearrangement joins TRBV10-3 to TRBJ1-2; the match to TRBD1 covers 10 bases. Germline CDR1 reads ENHRY; CDR2 reads SYGVKD. The CDR3 covers 14 residues. V trimming: 7 bases; J trimming: 5 bases; junction bases outside the gene matches: 7. The CDR3 bases are TGTGCCATCACTGACAGGGGGCTTGGATATGGCTACACCTTC. Translation: CAITDRGLGYGYTF.

The chain joins TRBV6-5 to TRBJ1-2, with 11 bases identical to TRBD1. The V gene's germline CDR1 is MNHEY and CDR2 SVGAGI. V lost 0 bases, J lost 2 bases, and 2 bases stayed unmatched. CDR3 length equals 16 residues. This chain's CDR3 is CASSYSRTGGNYGYTF. CDR3 coding DNA: TGTGCCAGCAGTTACTCGAGGACAGGGGGCAACTATGGCTACACCTTC.

V is TRBV28 and J is TRBJ2-1; D not certain. V was trimmed by 2 bases and J by 5 bases, leaving 10 bases between them. CDR1 is MDHEN, CDR2 SYDVKM, per germline. This CDR3 has 14 residues. The CDR3 protein is CASSLMGSDNEQFF. CDR3 in DNA: TGTGCCAGCAGTTTAATGGGTTCCGACAATGAGCAGTTCTTC.

The genes are TRBV2 and TRBJ2-7; 7 nucleotides line up with TRBD2. V gave up 6 bases and J gave up 4 bases; unmatched junction bases: 12. Germline values: CDR1 SNHLY, CDR2 FYNNEI. The CDR3 has 15 residues. CDR3 in DNA: TGTGCCAGCAGGATAGGGCTAGCGGAAGCGTACGAGCAGTACTTC. It encodes CASRIGLAEAYEQYF. Based on the CDR3 plus reference TRBV2 and TRBJ2-7, the full variable domain is EPEVTQTPSHQVTQMGQEVILRCVPISNHLYFYWYRQILGQKVEFLVSFYNNEISEKSEIFDDQFSVERPDGSNFTLKIRSTKLEDSAMYFCASRIGLAEAYEQYFGPGTRLTVT.

The chain is built from TRBV30 and TRBJ1-3, with 9 bases aligning to TRBD1. J was trimmed by 5 bases and V by 4 bases; bases with no gene match: 9. Per germline, CDR1 GTSNPN and CDR2 SVGIG (reference sequence). The CDR3 is 15 amino acids. The CDR3, as DNA: TGTGCCTGGATGGGACAGGGCTCGGTTAGAAACACCATATATTTT. This translates into CAWMGQGSVRNTIYF.

The chain combines TRBV4-1 with TRBJ1-2; a weak D match, TRBD1 (5 bases). This CDR3 has 15 amino acids. Trimming cost V 2 bases and J 6 bases, with 16 bases left between them. The germline gives CDR1 MGHRA, CDR2 YSYEKL. Here the CDR3 DNA reads TGCGCCAGCAGCCAACCCATCCAGGGTGGGCATGGCTACACCTTC. It translates to CASSQPIQGGHGYTF.

The chain combines TRBV19 with TRBJ2-5, with 9 bases fitting TRBD1. Germline values: CDR1 LNHDA, CDR2 SQIVND (reference sequence). The J segment lost 1 base and the V segment lost 1 base, leaving 4 bases of the junction unmatched. The CDR3 consists of 16 residues. The CDR3 is CASSIAAGQGQETQYF. Written as DNA, the CDR3 is TGTGCCAGTAGTATAGCCGCGGGACAGGGCCAAGAGACCCAGTACTTC. The full variable domain, in which reference TRBV19 and TRBJ2-5 provide the parts outside the CDR3, is DGGITQSPKYLFRKEGQNVTLSCEQNLNHDAMYWYRQDPGQGLRLIYYSQIVNDFQKGDIAEGYSVSREKKESFPLTVTSAQKNPTAFYLCASSIAAGQGQETQYFGPGTRLLVL.

The chain has TRBV7-9 and TRBJ1-4; 9 bases match TRBD1. Germline V CDR1 and CDR2: SEHNR, FQNEAQ (reference sequence). V trimming: 6 bases; J trimming: 5 bases; junction bases outside the gene matches: 4. This CDR3 is 14 amino acids long. The CDR3 sequence: CASRRTGDNEKLFF. As DNA, the CDR3 is TGTGCCAGCAGAAGGACAGGGGACAATGAAAAACTGTTTTTT.

This chain uses TRBV19 with TRBJ1-5; D remains ambiguous. The V and J ends lost 5 bases and 2 bases respectively, with 13 bases between them. The CDR3 covers 15 residues. The V gene's germline CDR1 is LNHDA and CDR2 SQIVND (reference sequence). The CDR3 protein is CASSRRENGNQPQHF. The CDR3 DNA follows: TGTGCCAGTAGTCGGAGGGAAAATGGCAATCAGCCCCAGCATTTT.

The V gene is TRBV14, the J gene TRBJ2-7, with 8 positions matching TRBD1. The CDR3 has 14 residues. Germline lookup yields CDR1 SGHDN and CDR2 FVKESK. J was trimmed by 9 bases and V by 2 bases; bases with no gene match: 9. The CDR3 nucleotides are TGTGCCAGCAGCCAACTCGGGACAGGTCGCGGGCAGTACTTC. Its protein product is CASSQLGTGRGQYF. Together with reference TRBV14 and TRBJ2-7, the CDR3 gives the full variable domain: EAGVTQFPSHSVIEKGQTVTLRCDPISGHDNLYWYRRVMGKEIKFLLHFVKESKQDESGMPNNRFLAERTGGTYSTLKVQPAELEDSGVYFCASSQLGTGRGQYFGPGTRLTVT.

V usage is TRBV6-1 and J usage is TRBJ1-1; D gene unclear. Germline CDR1 reads MNHNS; CDR2 reads SASEGT. Trimming left V 7 bases short and J 1 base short, with 10 bases between. The CDR3 totals 13 residues. The CDR3 reads CASIKDWNTEAFF. The CDR3, as DNA: TGTGCCAGCATTAAAGATTGGAACACTGAAGCTTTCTTT.

The chain employs TRBV19 and TRBJ2-1; D is unclear. With 2 bases removed from V and 8 bases from J, the gap between germline ends came to 19 bases. This CDR3 has 16 residues. Per the germline V gene, CDR1 is LNHDA and CDR2 is SQIVND (reference sequence). The CDR3 region has the DNA TGTGCCAGTAGTATATATCTTACCAATGGTGGGGATGAGCAGTTCTTC. It translates to CASSIYLTNGGDEQFF.

V and J are TRBV18 and TRBJ2-3; D is possibly TRBD2 (5 bases). V was pared by 3 bases and J by 5 bases, with 6 bases between. CDR1 KGHSH and CDR2 LQKENI come from the germline V gene. The CDR3 has 12 amino acids. CDR3 region: CASSPRGDTQYF. The CDR3 nucleotides read TGTGCCAGCTCACCTCGGGGAGATACGCAGTATTTT.

The chain is built from TRBV4-1 and TRBJ2-7; 8 bases align to TRBD1. The CDR3 totals 18 residues. V lost 2 bases and J lost 2; bases outside the gene matches: 14. Germline lookup yields CDR1 MGHRA and CDR2 YSYEKL. CDR3 in DNA: TGCGCCAGCAGCCAATTCCGGGGGACAGGCCAACAAACCTACGAGCAGTACTTC. Its protein product is CASSQFRGTGQQTYEQYF.

The gene calls are TRBV28 and TRBJ2-5; 8 nucleotides align to TRBD2. V gave up 6 bases and J gave up 5 bases; unmatched junction bases: 2. This CDR3 comprises 12 residues. CDR1 is MDHEN, CDR2 SYDVKM, per germline. CDR3 coding DNA: TGTGCCAGCAGGGGACTAGTCGAGACCCAGTACTTC. Translated: CASRGLVETQYF.